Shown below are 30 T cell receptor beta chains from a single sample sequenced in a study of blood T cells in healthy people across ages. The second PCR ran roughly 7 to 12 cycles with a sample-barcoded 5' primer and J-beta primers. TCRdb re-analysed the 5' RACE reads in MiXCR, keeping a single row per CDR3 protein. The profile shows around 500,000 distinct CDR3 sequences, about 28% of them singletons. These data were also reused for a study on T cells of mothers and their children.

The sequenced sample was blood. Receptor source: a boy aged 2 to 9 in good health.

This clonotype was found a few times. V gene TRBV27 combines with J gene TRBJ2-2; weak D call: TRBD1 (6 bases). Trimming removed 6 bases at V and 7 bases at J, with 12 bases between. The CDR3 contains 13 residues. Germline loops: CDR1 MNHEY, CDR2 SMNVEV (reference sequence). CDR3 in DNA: TGTGCCAGCAGGCCACAGGGAAACGGGGAGCTGTTTTTT. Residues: CASRPQGNGELFF.

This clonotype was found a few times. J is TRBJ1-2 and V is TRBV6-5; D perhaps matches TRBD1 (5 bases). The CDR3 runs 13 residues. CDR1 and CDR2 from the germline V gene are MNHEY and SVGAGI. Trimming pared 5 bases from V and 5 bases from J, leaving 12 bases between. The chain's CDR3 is CASSRGHPYGYTF. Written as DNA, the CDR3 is TGTGCCAGCAGTCGCGGACATCCTTATGGCTACACCTTC.

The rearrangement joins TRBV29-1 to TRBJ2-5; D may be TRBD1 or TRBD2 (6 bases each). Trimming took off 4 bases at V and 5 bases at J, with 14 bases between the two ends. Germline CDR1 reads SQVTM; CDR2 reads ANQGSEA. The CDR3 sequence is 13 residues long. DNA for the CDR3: TGCAGCGTTGGAACAGGGAGGATGGAGACCCAGTACTTC. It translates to CSVGTGRMETQYF.

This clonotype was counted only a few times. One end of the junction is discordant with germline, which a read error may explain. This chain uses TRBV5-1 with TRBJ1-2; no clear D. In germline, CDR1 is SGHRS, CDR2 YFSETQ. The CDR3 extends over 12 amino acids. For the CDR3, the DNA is TGTGCCAGCAGCCTGGAAGGGAACGGCTACACCTTC. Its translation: CASSLEGNGYTF.

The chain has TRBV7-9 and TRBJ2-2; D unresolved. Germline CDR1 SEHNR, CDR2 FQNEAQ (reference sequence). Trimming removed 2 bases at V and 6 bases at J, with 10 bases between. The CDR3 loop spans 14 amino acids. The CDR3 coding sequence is TGTGCCAGCAGCTTATTCAGAAACCCCGGGGAGCTGTTTTTT. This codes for CASSLFRNPGELFF.

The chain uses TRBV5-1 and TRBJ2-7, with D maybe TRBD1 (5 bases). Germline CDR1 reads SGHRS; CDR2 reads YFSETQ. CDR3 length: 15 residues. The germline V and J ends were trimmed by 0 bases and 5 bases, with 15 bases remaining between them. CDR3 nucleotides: TGCGCCAGCAGCTTGGGGGGCGGCGGAATCGACGAGCAGTACTTC. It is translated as CASSLGGGGIDEQYF.

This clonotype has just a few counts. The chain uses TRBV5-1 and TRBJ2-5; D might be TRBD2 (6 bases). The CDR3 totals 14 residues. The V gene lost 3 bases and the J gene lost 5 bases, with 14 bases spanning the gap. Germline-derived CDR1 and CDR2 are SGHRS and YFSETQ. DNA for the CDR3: TGCGCCAGCAGCTCAAACGGGGGACGGGAGACCCAGTACTTC. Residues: CASSSNGGRETQYF.

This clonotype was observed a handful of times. CDR3 coding DNA: TGCGCCAGCAGCCCCGGGTCGCCGAACACTGAAGCTTTCTTT. As protein: CASSPGSPNTEAFF. The chain joins TRBV5-1 to TRBJ1-1; no clear D gene. The ends were cut back, 4 bases at V and 1 base at J, with 11 bases in the middle. There are 14 residues in the CDR3. Per germline, CDR1 SGHRS and CDR2 YFSETQ.

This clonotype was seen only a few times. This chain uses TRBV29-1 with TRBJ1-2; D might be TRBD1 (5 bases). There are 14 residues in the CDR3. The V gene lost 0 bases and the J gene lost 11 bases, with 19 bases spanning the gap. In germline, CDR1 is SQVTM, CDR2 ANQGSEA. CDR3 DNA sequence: TGCAGCGTTGAAGAGGACATCGAAAGCGGGTTATACACCTTC. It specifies CSVEEDIESGLYTF.

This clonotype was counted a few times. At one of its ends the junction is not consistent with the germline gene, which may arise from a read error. As DNA, the CDR3 is TGTGCCAGTAGCCGCGACGGGCCCTATGAGCAGTACTTC. Amino acids: CASSRDGPYEQYF. The gene calls are TRBV19 and TRBJ2-7; D not resolved. The CDR3 has 13 residues. Germline lookup yields CDR1 LNHDA and CDR2 SQIVND (reference sequence).

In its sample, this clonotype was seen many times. The CDR3 loop is CASSPTGGYGYTF. The CDR3 coding sequence is TGTGCCAGCAGTCCGACAGGGGGCTATGGCTACACCTTC. The chain couples TRBV28 to TRBJ1-2, with 9 bases aligning to TRBD1. Germline V gene sequence: CDR1 MDHEN, CDR2 SYDVKM. The junction had 2 bases not matched to a gene; V was cut back by 5 bases and J by 4 bases. The CDR3 contains 13 residues.

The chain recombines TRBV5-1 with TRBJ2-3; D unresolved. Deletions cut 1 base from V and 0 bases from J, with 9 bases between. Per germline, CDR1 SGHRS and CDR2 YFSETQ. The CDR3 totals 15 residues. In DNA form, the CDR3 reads TGCGCCAGCAGCTTGTCGGAACCTAGCACAGATACGCAGTATTTT. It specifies CASSLSEPSTDTQYF.

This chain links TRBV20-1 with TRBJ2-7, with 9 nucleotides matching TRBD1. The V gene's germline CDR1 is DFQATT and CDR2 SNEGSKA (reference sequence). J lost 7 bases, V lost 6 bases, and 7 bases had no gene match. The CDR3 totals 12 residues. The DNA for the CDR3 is TGCAGTGCGGCGGGACAGGGTTGGGAGCAGTACTTC. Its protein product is CSAAGQGWEQYF.

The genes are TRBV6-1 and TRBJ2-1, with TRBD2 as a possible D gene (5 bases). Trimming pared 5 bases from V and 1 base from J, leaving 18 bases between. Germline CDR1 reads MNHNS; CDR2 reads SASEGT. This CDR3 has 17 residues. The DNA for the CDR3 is TGTGCCAGCAGTCCACCTTCGGGCGGGCAATCCTACAATGAGCAGTTCTTC. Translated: CASSPPSGGQSYNEQFF.

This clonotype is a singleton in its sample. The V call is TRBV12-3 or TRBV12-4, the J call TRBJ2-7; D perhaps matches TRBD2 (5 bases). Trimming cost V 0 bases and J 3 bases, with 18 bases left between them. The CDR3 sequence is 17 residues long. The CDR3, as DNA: TGTGCCAGCAGTTTAGCCCTTCTGGCGGGTAGAGGCTACGAGCAGTACTTC. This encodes CASSLALLAGRGYEQYF.

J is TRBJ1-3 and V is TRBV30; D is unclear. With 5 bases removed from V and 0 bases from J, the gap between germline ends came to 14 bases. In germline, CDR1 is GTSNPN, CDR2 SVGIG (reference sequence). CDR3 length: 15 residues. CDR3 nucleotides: TGTGCCTGGGACCGAGGACGGCTCTCTGGAAACACCATATATTTT. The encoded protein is CAWDRGRLSGNTIYF.

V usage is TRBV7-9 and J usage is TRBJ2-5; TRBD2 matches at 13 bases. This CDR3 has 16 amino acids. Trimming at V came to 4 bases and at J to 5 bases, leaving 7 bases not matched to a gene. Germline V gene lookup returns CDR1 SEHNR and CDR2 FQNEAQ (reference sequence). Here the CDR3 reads CASSSGLAGRSETQYF. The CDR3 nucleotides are TGTGCCAGCAGCTCGGGACTAGCGGGACGCTCGGAGACCCAGTACTTC.

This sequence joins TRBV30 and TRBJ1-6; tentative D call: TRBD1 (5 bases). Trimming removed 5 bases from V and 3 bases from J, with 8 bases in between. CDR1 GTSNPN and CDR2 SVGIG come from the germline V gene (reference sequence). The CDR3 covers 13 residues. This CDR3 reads CAWETDYNSPLHF. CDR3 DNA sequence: TGTGCCTGGGAGACAGACTATAATTCACCCCTCCACTTT. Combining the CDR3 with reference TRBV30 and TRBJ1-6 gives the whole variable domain SQTIHQWPATLVQPVGSPLSLECTVEGTSNPNLYWYRQAAGRGLQLLFYSVGIGQISSEVPQNLSASRPQDRQFILSSKKLLLSDSGFYLCAWETDYNSPLHFGNGTRLTVT.

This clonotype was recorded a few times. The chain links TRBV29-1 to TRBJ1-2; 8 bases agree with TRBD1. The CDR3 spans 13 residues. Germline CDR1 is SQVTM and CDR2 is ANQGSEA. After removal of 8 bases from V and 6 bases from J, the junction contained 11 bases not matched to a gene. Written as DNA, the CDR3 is TGCAGCTTGTATGACAGGGGCACGAATGGCTACACCTTC. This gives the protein CSLYDRGTNGYTF.

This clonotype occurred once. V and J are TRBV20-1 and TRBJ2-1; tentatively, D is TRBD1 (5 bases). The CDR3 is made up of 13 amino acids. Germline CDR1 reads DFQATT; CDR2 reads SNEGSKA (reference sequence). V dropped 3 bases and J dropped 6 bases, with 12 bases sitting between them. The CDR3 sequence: CSARGLEGNEQFF. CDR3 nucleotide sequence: TGCAGTGCTAGGGGGCTAGAAGGCAATGAGCAGTTCTTC.

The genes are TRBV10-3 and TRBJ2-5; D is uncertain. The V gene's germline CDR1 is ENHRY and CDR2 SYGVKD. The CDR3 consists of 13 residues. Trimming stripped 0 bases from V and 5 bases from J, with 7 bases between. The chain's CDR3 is CAISESMLETQYF. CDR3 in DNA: TGTGCCATCAGTGAGTCCATGTTGGAGACCCAGTACTTC.

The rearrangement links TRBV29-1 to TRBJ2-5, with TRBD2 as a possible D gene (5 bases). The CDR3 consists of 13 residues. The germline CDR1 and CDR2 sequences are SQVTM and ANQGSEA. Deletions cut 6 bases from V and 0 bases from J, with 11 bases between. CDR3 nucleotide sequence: TGCAGCGTGGCTGGGGAGTACCAAGAGACCCAGTACTTC. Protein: CSVAGEYQETQYF.

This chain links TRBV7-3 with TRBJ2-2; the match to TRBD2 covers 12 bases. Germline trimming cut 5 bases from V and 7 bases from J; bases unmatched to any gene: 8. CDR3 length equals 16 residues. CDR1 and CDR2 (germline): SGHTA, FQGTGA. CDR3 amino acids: CASSASSGGDGGELFF. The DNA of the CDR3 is TGTGCCAGCAGCGCATCTAGCGGGGGGGATGGCGGGGAGCTGTTTTTT. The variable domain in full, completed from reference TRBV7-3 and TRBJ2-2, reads GAGVSQTPSNKVTEKGKYVELRCDPISGHTALYWYRQSLGQGPEFLIYFQGTGAADDSGLPNDRFFAVRPEGSVSTLKIQRTERGDSAVYLCASSASSGGDGGELFFGEGSRLTVL.

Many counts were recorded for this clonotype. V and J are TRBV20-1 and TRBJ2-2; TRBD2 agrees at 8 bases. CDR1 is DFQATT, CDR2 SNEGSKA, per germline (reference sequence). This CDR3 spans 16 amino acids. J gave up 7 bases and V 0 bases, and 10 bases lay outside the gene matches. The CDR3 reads CSARDTLAETDGELFF. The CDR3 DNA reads TGCAGTGCTAGAGACACACTAGCGGAGACTGACGGGGAGCTGTTTTTT.

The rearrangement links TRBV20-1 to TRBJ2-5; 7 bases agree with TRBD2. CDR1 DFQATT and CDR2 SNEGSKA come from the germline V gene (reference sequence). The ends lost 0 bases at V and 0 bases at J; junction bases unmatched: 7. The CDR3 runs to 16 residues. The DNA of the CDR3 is TGCAGTGCTAGAGAGCCTGGGGGGGTGTACCAAGAGACCCAGTACTTC. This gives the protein CSAREPGGVYQETQYF.

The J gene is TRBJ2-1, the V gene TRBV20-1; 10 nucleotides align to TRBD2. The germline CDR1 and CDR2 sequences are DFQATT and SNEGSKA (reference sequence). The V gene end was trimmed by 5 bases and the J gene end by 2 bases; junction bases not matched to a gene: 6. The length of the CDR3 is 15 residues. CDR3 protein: CSASPGTSAYNEQFF. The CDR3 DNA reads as TGCAGTGCTTCGCCGGGGACTAGCGCCTACAATGAGCAGTTCTTC.

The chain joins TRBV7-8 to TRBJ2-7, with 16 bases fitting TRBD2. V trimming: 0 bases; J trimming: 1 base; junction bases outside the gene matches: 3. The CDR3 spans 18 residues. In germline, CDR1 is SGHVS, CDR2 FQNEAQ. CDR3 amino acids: CASSLAGLAGGSSYEQYF. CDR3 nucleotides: TGTGCCAGCAGCTTAGCGGGACTAGCGGGAGGGTCTTCCTACGAGCAGTACTTC.

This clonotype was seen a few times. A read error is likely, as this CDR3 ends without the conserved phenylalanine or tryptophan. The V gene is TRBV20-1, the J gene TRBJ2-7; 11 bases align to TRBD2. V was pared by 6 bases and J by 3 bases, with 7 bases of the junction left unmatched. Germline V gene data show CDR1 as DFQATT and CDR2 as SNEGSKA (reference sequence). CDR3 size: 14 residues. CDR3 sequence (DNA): TGCAGTGCGCTAGCGGGAGGCCACCTCTACGAGCAGTACTCC. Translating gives CSALAGGHLYEQYS.

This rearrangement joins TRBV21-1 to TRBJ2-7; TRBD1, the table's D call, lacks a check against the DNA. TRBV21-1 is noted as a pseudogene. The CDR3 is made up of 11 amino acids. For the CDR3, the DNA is TGTGCCTGCGGGGCAACCTACGAGCAGTACTTC. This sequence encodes CACGATYEQYF.

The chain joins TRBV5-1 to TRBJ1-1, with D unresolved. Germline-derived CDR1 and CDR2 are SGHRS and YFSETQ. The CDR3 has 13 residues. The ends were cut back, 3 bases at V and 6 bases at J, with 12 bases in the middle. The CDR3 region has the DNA TGCGCCAGCAGCTCGAGCCAAGGAGCTGAAGCTTTCTTT. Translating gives CASSSSQGAEAFF. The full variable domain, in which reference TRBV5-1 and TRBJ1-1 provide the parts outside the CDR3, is KAGVTQTPRYLIKTRGQQVTLSCSPISGHRSVSWYQQTPGQGLQFLFEYFSETQRNKGNFPGRFSGRQFSNSRSEMNVSTLELGDSALYLCASSSSQGAEAFFGQGTRLTVV.